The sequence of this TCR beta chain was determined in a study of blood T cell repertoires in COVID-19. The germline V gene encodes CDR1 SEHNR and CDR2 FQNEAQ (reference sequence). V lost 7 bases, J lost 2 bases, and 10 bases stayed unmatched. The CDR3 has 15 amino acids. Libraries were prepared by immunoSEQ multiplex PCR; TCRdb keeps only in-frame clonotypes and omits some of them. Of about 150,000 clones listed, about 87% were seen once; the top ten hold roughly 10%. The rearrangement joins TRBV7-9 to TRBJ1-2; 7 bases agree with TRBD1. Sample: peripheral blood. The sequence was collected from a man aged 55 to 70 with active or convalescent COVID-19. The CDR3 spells CASNPTGAPNYGYTF. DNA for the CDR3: TGTGCCAGCAACCCCACAGGGGCCCCAAACTATGGCTACACCTTC.